These 30 T cell receptor beta chains were all obtained from the same sample, sequenced in a study of cytomegalovirus exposure and HLA in healthy donors. The PCR made use of 60 Vbeta and 13 Jbeta primers. Profiled with immunoSEQ multiplex PCR; TCRdb holds only in-frame clones, not every one. The table records just over 150,000 clones, under 90% of them present only once. The sequencing input was PBMCs. These receptors came from a man aged 18 to 35 in good health and CMV-seronegative.

V is TRBV5-4 and J is TRBJ2-1; weak D call: TRBD1 (5 bases). From germline, CDR1 is SGHNT and CDR2 YYREEE (reference sequence). This CDR3 is 13 amino acids long. V lost 1 base and J 6 bases, leaving 8 bases between the germline ends. The CDR3 nucleotides are TGTGCCAGCAGCTTGTTTGGGGCCAATGAGCAGTTCTTC. This codes for CASSLFGANEQFF.

This sequence joins TRBV7-9 and TRBJ2-7; 7 bases align to TRBD1. The germline V gene encodes CDR1 SEHNR and CDR2 FQNEAQ (reference sequence). This CDR3 is built from 15 residues. Germline trimming cut 5 bases from V and 2 bases from J; bases unmatched to any gene: 9. The chain's CDR3 is CASSLWTGLPYEQYF. The CDR3 region has the DNA TGTGCCAGCAGCCTGTGGACAGGCCTGCCCTACGAGCAGTACTTC.

The chain links TRBV7-9 to TRBJ2-7; unclear D gene. Trimming pared 4 bases from V and 3 bases from J, leaving 7 bases between. CDR1 SEHNR and CDR2 FQNEAQ come from the germline V gene (reference sequence). The CDR3 totals 12 residues. This CDR3 reads CASSSPVYEQYF. In DNA, the CDR3 is TGTGCCAGCAGCTCTCCTGTCTACGAGCAGTACTTC.

The chain combines TRBV11-1 with TRBJ2-2; the match to TRBD1 covers 7 bases. Germline CDR1 reads SGHAT; CDR2 reads FQDESV (reference sequence). The CDR3 contains 16 residues. After removal of 5 bases from V and 4 bases from J, the junction contained 10 bases not matched to a gene. CDR3: CASSLTGPSGTGELFF. Written as DNA, the CDR3 is TGTGCCAGCAGCCTGACAGGGCCCTCGGGCACCGGGGAGCTGTTTTTT.

Here the CDR3 DNA reads TGTGCCAGCAGCGCAGGAACAAACACCGGGGAGCTGTTTTTT. This translates into CASSAGTNTGELFF. The chain couples TRBV9 to TRBJ2-2; D is ambiguous. Germline V gene lookup returns CDR1 SGDLS and CDR2 YYNGEE. This CDR3 spans 14 amino acids. V lost 3 bases and J 2 bases, leaving 8 bases between the germline ends.

The chain recombines TRBV11-3 with TRBJ2-3; 8 bases fit TRBD2. Germline V gene lookup returns CDR1 SGHNT and CDR2 YENEEA. CDR3 size: 17 residues. With V trimmed by 4 bases and J by 4 bases, 13 bases remained unmatched. CDR3 loop: CASSSGSVERESDTQYF. The DNA for the CDR3 is TGTGCCAGCAGCTCGGGGTCTGTGGAGCGGGAGTCAGATACGCAGTATTTT.

The chain combines TRBV19 with TRBJ1-2; D might be TRBD1 (6 bases). V was pared by 6 bases and J by 8 bases, with 16 bases between. Germline loops: CDR1 LNHDA, CDR2 SQIVND (reference sequence). The CDR3 is made up of 13 amino acids. CDR3 DNA: TGTGCCAGTAGCCCTATCTACAGGGAAGGCTACACCTTC. Translation gives CASSPIYREGYTF.

The CDR3 coding sequence is TGTGCCAGCAGTGAAGAGGGAGACGGTGAAGCTTTCTTT. Protein product: CASSEEGDGEAFF. The chain joins TRBV6-4 to TRBJ1-1, with D hard to call. Germline-derived CDR1 and CDR2 are MRHNA and SNTAGT. The V gene lost 3 bases and the J gene lost 7 bases, with 12 bases spanning the gap. The CDR3 is 13 residues long.

The V call is TRBV25-1, the J call TRBJ1-5, with 8 positions matching TRBD1. The CDR3 is 14 amino acids. Germline assignment: CDR1 MGHDK and CDR2 SYGVNS. The junction had 1 base not matched to a gene; V was cut back by 4 bases and J by 2 bases. The CDR3 region has the DNA TGTGCCAGCAGTGTGACAGGGGGCAATCAGCCCCAGCATTTT. Its protein product is CASSVTGGNQPQHF.

This clone was detected once. In nucleotides, the CDR3 is TGTGCCAGCAGCGGCGGGGGGGGCACAGATACGCAGTATTTT. The encoded protein is CASSGGGGTDTQYF. The rearrangement joins TRBV7-9 to TRBJ2-3; 9 nucleotides line up with TRBD2. CDR1 and CDR2 from the germline V gene are SEHNR and FQNEAQ (reference sequence). The V gene end was trimmed by 5 bases and the J gene end by 1 base; junction bases not matched to a gene: 1. The CDR3 totals 14 residues.

This clone has only a few counts. The J gene is TRBJ1-6, the V gene TRBV2, with 7 bases identical to TRBD1. Germline-derived CDR1 and CDR2 are SNHLY and FYNNEI. The CDR3 sequence is 14 residues long. The trim removed 2 bases at V and 5 bases at J, leaving 0 bases unmatched. The CDR3 is CASSETGDNSPLHF. The CDR3, as DNA: TGTGCCAGCAGTGAAACAGGGGATAATTCACCCCTCCACTTT.

The rearrangement links TRBV6-5 to TRBJ2-7; 11 nucleotides align to TRBD2. The CDR3 contains 16 residues. Trimming at V came to 0 bases and at J to 2 bases, leaving 3 bases not matched to a gene. Germline V gene lookup returns CDR1 MNHEY and CDR2 SVGAGI. The CDR3 sequence is CASSYSRLAGTYEQYF. As DNA, the CDR3 is TGTGCCAGCAGTTACTCCAGACTAGCGGGAACCTACGAGCAGTACTTC.

V usage is TRBV5-4 and J usage is TRBJ1-1; D ambiguous. V was clipped by 2 bases and J by 1 base, with 12 bases between them. Per germline, CDR1 SGHNT and CDR2 YYREEE (reference sequence). The CDR3 contains 15 residues. In DNA, the CDR3 is TGTGCCAGCAGCTTCGGAGGGATAGGGAACACTGAAGCTTTCTTT. Translation: CASSFGGIGNTEAFF.

The chain recombines TRBV2 with TRBJ2-3; 10 positions agree with TRBD2. Germline lookup yields CDR1 SNHLY and CDR2 FYNNEI. This CDR3 region has 13 residues. The trim removed 6 bases at V and 5 bases at J, leaving 2 bases unmatched. Here the CDR3 DNA reads TGTGCCAGCAGGCGGACTAGCGGAGATACGCAGTATTTT. Its translation: CASRRTSGDTQYF.

This clone was observed a few times. The chain links TRBV18 to TRBJ1-1; TRBD1 matches 9 bases. V dropped 4 bases and J dropped 2; count of bases not matched to a gene: 11. The CDR3 length is 17 residues. CDR1 and CDR2 from the germline V gene are KGHSH and LQKENI. The CDR3 spells CASSRTGTGLSNTEAFF. The CDR3 coding sequence is TGTGCCAGCTCACGAACCGGGACAGGGCTGTCAAACACTGAAGCTTTCTTT.

The chain combines TRBV7-2 with TRBJ1-6; the D is unclear. Germline V CDR1 and CDR2: SGHTA, FQGNSA. The CDR3 spans 15 residues. V was pared by 1 base and J by 5 bases, with 9 bases between. CDR3 bases: TGTGCCAGCAGCTTAGTAGGCACAGATAATTCACCCCTCCACTTT. Encoded protein: CASSLVGTDNSPLHF.

The chain links TRBV19 to TRBJ1-6, with D unclear. Germline CDR1 is LNHDA and CDR2 is SQIVND (reference sequence). V was pared by 1 base and J by 8 bases, with 6 bases between. CDR3 length: 13 amino acids. The CDR3 is CASSIGGDSPLHF. CDR3 nucleotides: TGTGCCAGTAGTATAGGCGGTGATTCACCCCTCCACTTT.

The J gene is TRBJ2-1, the V gene TRBV18; 7 bases agree with TRBD2. The trim removed 0 bases at V and 5 bases at J, leaving 4 bases unmatched. CDR3 size: 15 residues. The germline gives CDR1 KGHSH, CDR2 LQKENI. CDR3 bases: TGTGCCAGCTCACCACCGCGGGAGTCCCACAATGAGCAGTTCTTC. It yields the protein CASSPPRESHNEQFF.

This clone was detected once. V usage is TRBV7-6 and J usage is TRBJ2-7; D remains unclear. CDR1 is SGHVS and CDR2 is FNYEAQ in the germline V gene. V gave up 0 bases and J gave up 2 bases, with 5 bases separating them. The CDR3 length is 13 residues. The CDR3 nucleotides read TGTGCCAGCAGCTTAGCAACAACCTACGAGCAGTACTTC. Translation: CASSLATTYEQYF.

The chain combines TRBV11-1 with TRBJ1-6, with 11 bases aligning to TRBD1. Trimming cost V 7 bases and J 7 bases; bases outside gene matches: 3. Germline CDR1 reads SGHAT; CDR2 reads FQDESV (reference sequence). The CDR3 totals 14 residues. The DNA of the CDR3 is TGTGCCAGCAACCGGGACAGGGGGAATTCACCCCTCCACTTT. Its translation is CASNRDRGNSPLHF.

This chain joins TRBV9 and TRBJ1-4, with 8 bases that match TRBD1. The germline gives CDR1 SGDLS, CDR2 YYNGEE. With V trimmed by 3 bases and J by 3 bases, 4 bases remained unmatched. The CDR3 is 15 residues long. CDR3 coding DNA: TGTGCCAGCAGCGACCAGGGGGCGGCTAATGAAAAACTGTTTTTT. Its translation: CASSDQGAANEKLFF.

V and J are TRBV5-1 and TRBJ2-2; no reliable D call. V lost 0 bases and J lost 7, with 13 bases in between. Germline V CDR1 and CDR2: SGHRS, YFSETQ. CDR3 length: 15 amino acids. CDR3 DNA: TGCGCCAGCAGCTTGGGTCCTAGATTGGGCGGGGAGCTGTTTTTT. Its protein product is CASSLGPRLGGELFF.

This clone came up a few times. The chain couples TRBV25-1 to TRBJ2-1; D is possibly TRBD2 (6 bases). The CDR3 spans 16 residues. Germline V lookup: CDR1 MGHDK, CDR2 SYGVNS. Trimming removed 3 bases from V and 5 bases from J, with 17 bases in between. CDR3: CASSDPAGSTDNEQFF. Written as DNA, the CDR3 is TGTGCCAGCAGTGATCCCGCGGGGAGCACCGACAATGAGCAGTTCTTC. Combining the CDR3 with reference TRBV25-1 and TRBJ2-1 gives the whole variable domain EADIYQTPRYLVIGTGKKITLECSQTMGHDKMYWYQQDPGMELHLIHYSYGVNSTEKGDLSSESTVSRIRTEHFPLTLESARPSHTSQYLCASSDPAGSTDNEQFFGPGTRLTVL.

V gene TRBV10-3 combines with J gene TRBJ2-7, with 12 bases aligning to TRBD2. J gave up 2 bases and V 2 bases, and 10 bases lay outside the gene matches. CDR1 and CDR2 from the germline V gene are ENHRY and SYGVKD. The CDR3 has 18 amino acids. CDR3 DNA sequence: TGTGCCATCAGTGAGCAGCTAGCGGGAGGGCCGCTAGCCTACGAGCAGTACTTC. Translating gives CAISEQLAGGPLAYEQYF.

The rearrangement links TRBV29-1 to TRBJ2-1; D is unclear. Germline CDR1 is SQVTM and CDR2 is ANQGSEA. The CDR3 consists of 12 residues. The V gene lost 3 bases and the J gene lost 4 bases, with 7 bases spanning the gap. CDR3 loop: CSVDPSYNEQFF. The DNA of the CDR3 is TGCAGCGTTGATCCGAGTTACAATGAGCAGTTCTTC.

The V gene is TRBV29-1, the J gene TRBJ1-4; D is ambiguous. The CDR3 has 13 amino acids. Germline CDR1 is SQVTM and CDR2 is ANQGSEA. Trimming cost V 2 bases and J 3 bases, with 7 bases left between them. DNA for the CDR3: TGCAGCGTTGAAACATATGCTAATGAAAAACTGTTTTTT. The encoded protein is CSVETYANEKLFF.

This sequence joins TRBV28 and TRBJ1-6; a weak D match, TRBD1 (6 bases). The germline V gene encodes CDR1 MDHEN and CDR2 SYDVKM. CDR3 length: 16 residues. V was trimmed by 1 base and J by 8 bases, leaving 15 bases between them. The DNA for the CDR3 is TGTGCCAGCAGTTTATTCCCAGGGGAGGGTGATTCACCCCTCCACTTT. This codes for CASSLFPGEGDSPLHF.

The V call is TRBV6-1, the J call TRBJ1-3; possibly TRBD1 for D (6 bases). This CDR3 region has 14 residues. Germline lookup yields CDR1 MNHNS and CDR2 SASEGT. The V gene lost 5 bases and the J gene lost 2 bases, with 10 bases spanning the gap. The CDR3 sequence: CASSPRGAGNTIYF. CDR3 DNA sequence: TGTGCCAGCAGTCCCAGGGGCGCTGGAAACACCATATATTTT.

This clone appeared once. This sequence joins TRBV4-1 and TRBJ2-1; 12 nucleotides line up with TRBD2. Germline V gives CDR1 MGHRA, CDR2 YSYEKL. The V and J ends lost 4 bases and 6 bases, in that order; junction bases with no gene match: 4. This CDR3 contains 15 residues. CDR3 coding DNA: TGCGCCAGCAGCCGAGGACTAGCGGGGAGCAATGAGCAGTTCTTC. Amino acids: CASSRGLAGSNEQFF.

The rearrangement joins TRBV7-2 to TRBJ1-1; TRBD1 might be the D (5 bases). This CDR3 spans 15 amino acids. Between the trimmed V and J ends, which lost 2 bases and 5 bases, there was a span of 15 bases. Germline V gives CDR1 SGHTA, CDR2 FQGNSA. The CDR3 is CASSLFPGVNTEAFF. CDR3 in DNA: TGTGCCAGCAGCTTATTTCCGGGGGTCAATACTGAAGCTTTCTTT.